The T cell receptor beta chain described here comes from a study of cytomegalovirus exposure and HLA in healthy donors. Findings of the study overall: Cytomegalovirus-associated TCR beta chains were listed, numbering some 170. A link between a missense DCLRE1C variant and TCR beta V- and J-gene trimming emerged from a later analysis. Sequence variants that were highly shared formed a cluster that was likely a sequencing artifact.

The PCR had 60 Vbeta and 13 Jbeta primers. The repertoire was sequenced with immunoSEQ multiplex PCR; TCRdb's copy has only in-frame clones and lacks some. The sample has some 110,000 clones, about 79% seen once. The CDR3 sequence is 14 residues long. Germline V lookup: CDR1 SGHVS, CDR2 FQNEAQ. V was pared by 5 bases and J by 3 bases, with 7 bases of the junction left unmatched. For this clone: Its specificity is unknown.

The specimen sequenced was PBMCs. This sequence joins TRBV7-8 and TRBJ2-7; 7 bases are a match to TRBD1. The receptor was isolated from a woman aged 18-29 years in good health and CMV-seropositive. Written as DNA, the CDR3 is TGTGCCAGCAGCGTAATTAGACAGGGCTACGAGCAGTACTTC. It is translated as CASSVIRQGYEQYF.